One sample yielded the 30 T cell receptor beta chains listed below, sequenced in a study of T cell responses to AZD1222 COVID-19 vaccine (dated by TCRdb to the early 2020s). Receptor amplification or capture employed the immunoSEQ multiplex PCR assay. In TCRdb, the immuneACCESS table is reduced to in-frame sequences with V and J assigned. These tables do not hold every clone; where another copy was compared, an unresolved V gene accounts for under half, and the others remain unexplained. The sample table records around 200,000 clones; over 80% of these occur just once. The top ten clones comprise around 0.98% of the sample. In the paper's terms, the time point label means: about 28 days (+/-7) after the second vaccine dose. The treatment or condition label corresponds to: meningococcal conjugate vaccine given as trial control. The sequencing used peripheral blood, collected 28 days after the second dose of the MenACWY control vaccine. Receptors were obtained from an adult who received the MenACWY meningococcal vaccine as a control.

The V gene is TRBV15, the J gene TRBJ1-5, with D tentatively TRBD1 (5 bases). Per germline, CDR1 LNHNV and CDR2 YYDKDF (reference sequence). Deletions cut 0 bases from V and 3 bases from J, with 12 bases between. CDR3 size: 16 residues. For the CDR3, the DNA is TGTGCCACCAGCAGAGATGGGCGGGGCGACAATCAGCCCCAGCATTTT. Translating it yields CATSRDGRGDNQPQHF.

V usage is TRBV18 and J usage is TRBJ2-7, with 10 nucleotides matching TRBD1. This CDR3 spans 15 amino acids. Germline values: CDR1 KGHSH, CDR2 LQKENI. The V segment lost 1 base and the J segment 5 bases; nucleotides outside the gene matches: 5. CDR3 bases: TGTGCCAGCTCACCACTAGACAGGGGGCTGGACGAGCAGTACTTC. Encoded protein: CASSPLDRGLDEQYF.

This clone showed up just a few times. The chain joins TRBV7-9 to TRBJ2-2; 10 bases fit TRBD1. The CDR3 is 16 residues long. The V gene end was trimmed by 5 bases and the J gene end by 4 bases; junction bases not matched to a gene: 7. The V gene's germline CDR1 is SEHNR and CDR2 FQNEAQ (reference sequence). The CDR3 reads CASSPGQGFFTGELFF. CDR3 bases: TGTGCCAGCAGCCCGGGACAGGGGTTCTTCACCGGGGAGCTGTTTTTT.

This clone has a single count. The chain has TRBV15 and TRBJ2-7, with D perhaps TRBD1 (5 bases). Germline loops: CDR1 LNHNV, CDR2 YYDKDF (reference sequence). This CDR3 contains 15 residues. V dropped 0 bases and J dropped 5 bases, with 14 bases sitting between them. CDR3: CATSRDRVGYDEQYF. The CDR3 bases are TGTGCCACCAGCAGAGACAGGGTCGGCTACGACGAGCAGTACTTC.

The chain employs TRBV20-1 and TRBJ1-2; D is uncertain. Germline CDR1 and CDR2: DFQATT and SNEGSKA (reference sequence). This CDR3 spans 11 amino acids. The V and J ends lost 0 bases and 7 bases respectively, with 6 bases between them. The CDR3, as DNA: TGCAGTGCTAGAGAGCAGGCTGGCTACACCTTC. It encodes CSAREQAGYTF.

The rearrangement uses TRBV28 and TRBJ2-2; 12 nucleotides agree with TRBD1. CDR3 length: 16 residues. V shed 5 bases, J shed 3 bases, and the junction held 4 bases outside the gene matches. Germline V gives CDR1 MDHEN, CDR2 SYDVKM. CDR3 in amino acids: CASSGTGGADTGELFF. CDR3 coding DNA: TGTGCCAGCAGTGGGACAGGGGGCGCCGACACCGGGGAGCTGTTTTTT.

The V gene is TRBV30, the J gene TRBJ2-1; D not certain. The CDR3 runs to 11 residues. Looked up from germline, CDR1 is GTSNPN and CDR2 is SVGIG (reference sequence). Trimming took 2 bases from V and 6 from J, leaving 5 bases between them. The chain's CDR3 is CAWSWSNEQFF. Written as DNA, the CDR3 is TGTGCCTGGAGTTGGAGCAATGAGCAGTTCTTC.

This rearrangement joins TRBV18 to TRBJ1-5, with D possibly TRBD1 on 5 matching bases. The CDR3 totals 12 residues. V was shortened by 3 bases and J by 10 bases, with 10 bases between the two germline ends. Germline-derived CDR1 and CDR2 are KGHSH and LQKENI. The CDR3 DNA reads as TGTGCCAGCTCACCCCCCCAGGGTCCCCAGCATTTT. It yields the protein CASSPPQGPQHF. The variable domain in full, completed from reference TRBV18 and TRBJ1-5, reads NAGVMQNPRHLVRRRGQEARLRCSPMKGHSHVYWYRQLPEEGLKFMVYLQKENIIDESGMPKERFSAEFPKEGPSILRIQQVVRGDSAAYFCASSPPQGPQHFGDGTRLSIL.

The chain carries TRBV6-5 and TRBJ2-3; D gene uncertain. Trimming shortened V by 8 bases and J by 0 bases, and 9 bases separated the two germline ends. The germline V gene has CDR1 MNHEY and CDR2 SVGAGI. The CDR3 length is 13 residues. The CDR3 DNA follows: TGTGCCAGCGACTCCATTAGCACAGATACGCAGTATTTT. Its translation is CASDSISTDTQYF.

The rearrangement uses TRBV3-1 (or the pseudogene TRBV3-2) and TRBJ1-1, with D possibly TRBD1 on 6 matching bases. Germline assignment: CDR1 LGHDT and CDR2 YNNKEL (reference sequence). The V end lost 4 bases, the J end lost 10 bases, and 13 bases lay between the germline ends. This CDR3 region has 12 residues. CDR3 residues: CASSRTGRRAFF. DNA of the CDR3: TGTGCCAGCAGCCGTACAGGGCGGCGAGCTTTCTTT.

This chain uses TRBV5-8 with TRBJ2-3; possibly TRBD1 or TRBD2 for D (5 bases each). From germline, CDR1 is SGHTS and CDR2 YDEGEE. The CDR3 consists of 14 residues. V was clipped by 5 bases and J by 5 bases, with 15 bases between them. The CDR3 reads CASRGRGAVDTQYF. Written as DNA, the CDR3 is TGTGCCAGCAGGGGTCGAGGGGCGGTAGATACGCAGTATTTT.

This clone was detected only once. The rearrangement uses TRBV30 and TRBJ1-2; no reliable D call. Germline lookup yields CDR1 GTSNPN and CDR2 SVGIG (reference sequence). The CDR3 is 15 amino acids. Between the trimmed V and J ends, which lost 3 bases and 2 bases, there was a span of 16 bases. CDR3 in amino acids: CAWRYPVPGNYGYTF. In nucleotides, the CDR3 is TGTGCCTGGAGGTACCCGGTCCCCGGCAACTATGGCTACACCTTC.

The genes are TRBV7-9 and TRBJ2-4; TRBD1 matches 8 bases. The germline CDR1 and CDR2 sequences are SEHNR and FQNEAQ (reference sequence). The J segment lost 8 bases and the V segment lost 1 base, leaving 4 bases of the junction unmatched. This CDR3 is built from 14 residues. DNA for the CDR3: TGTGCCAGCAGCTTAGATACAGGGGGAGACATTCAGTACTTC. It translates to CASSLDTGGDIQYF.

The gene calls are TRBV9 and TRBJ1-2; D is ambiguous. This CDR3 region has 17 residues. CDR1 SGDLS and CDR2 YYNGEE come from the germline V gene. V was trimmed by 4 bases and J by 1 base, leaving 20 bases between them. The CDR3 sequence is CASSPSSGQLLNYGYTF. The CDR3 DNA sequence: TGTGCCAGCAGCCCCTCCTCTGGGCAGCTACTTAACTATGGCTACACCTTC.

CDR3 region: CASSLGTGGWGNQPQHF. The CDR3 DNA sequence: TGTGCCAGCAGTTTAGGGACAGGGGGTTGGGGCAATCAGCCCCAGCATTTT. The genes are TRBV28 and TRBJ1-5; the match to TRBD1 covers 11 bases. The length of the CDR3 is 17 residues. The V and J ends lost 2 bases and 2 bases, in that order; junction bases with no gene match: 5. Germline V gene data show CDR1 as MDHEN and CDR2 as SYDVKM.

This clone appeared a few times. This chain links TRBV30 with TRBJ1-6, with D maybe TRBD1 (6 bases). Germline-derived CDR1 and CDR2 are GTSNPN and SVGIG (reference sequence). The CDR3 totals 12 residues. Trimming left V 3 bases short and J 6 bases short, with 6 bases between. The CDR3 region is CAWRGANSPLHF. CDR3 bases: TGTGCCTGGAGGGGGGCTAATTCACCCCTCCACTTT.

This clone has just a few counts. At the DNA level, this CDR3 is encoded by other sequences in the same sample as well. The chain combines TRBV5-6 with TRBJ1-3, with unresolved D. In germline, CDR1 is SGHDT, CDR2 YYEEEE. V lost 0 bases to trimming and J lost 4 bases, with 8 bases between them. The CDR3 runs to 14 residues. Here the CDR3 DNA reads TGTGCCAGCAGCTTGGGTCAGGCGGGAAACACCATATATTTT. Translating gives CASSLGQAGNTIYF. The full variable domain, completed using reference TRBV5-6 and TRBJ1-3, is DAGVTQSPTHLIKTRGQQVTLRCSPKSGHDTVSWYQQALGQGPQFIFQYYEEEERQRGNFPDRFSGHQFPNYSSELNVNALLLGDSALYLCASSLGQAGNTIYFGEGSWLTVV.

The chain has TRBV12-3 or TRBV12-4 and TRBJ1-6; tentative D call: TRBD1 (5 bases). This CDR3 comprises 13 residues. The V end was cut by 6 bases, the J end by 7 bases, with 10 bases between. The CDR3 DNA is TGTGCCAGCAGAGGGGAAGGGAATTCACCCCTCCACTTT. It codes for CASRGEGNSPLHF.

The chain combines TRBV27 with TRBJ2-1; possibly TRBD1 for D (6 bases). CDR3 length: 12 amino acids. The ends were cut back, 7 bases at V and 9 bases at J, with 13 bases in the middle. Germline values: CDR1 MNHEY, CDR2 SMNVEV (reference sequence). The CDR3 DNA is TGTGCCAGCAACCCCAGGGGCGGTGAGCAGTTCTTC. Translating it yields CASNPRGGEQFF.

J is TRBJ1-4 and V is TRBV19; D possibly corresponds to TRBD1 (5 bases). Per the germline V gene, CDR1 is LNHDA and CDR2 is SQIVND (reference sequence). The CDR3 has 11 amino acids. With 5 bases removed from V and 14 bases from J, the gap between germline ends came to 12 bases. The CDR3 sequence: CASSSAGPLFF. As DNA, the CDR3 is TGTGCCAGTAGTTCCGCGGGACCTCTGTTTTTT.

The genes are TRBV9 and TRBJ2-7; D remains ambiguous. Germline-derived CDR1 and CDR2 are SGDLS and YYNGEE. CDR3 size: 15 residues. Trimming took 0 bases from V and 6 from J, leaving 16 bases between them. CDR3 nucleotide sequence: TGTGCCAGCAGCGTAGCTTCAGGCTCCGCGGCCGAGCAGTACTTC. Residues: CASSVASGSAAEQYF.

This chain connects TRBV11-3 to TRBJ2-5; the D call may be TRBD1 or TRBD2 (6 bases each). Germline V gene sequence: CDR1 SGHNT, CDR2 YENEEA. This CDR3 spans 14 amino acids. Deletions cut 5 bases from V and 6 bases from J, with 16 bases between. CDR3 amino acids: CASSPGGGLKTQYF. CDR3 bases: TGTGCCAGCAGCCCCGGAGGGGGGCTGAAGACCCAGTACTTC.

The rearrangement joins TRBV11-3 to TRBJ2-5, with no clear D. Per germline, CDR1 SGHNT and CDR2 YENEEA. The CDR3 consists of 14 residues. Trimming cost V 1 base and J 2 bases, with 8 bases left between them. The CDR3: CASSLGPNQETQYF. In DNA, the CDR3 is TGTGCCAGCAGCTTAGGGCCTAATCAAGAGACCCAGTACTTC. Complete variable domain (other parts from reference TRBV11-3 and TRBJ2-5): EAGVVQSPRYKIIEKKQPVAFWCNPISGHNTLYWYLQNLGQGPELLIRYENEEAVDDSQLPKDRFSAERLKGVDSTLKIQPAELGDSAVYLCASSLGPNQETQYFGPGTRLLVL.

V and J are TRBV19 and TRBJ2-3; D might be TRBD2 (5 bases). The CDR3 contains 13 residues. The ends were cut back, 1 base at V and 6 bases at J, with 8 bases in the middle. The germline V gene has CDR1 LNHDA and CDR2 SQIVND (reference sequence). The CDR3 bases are TGTGCCAGTAGTATAGGAGGAGGTGATACGCAGTATTTT. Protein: CASSIGGGDTQYF.

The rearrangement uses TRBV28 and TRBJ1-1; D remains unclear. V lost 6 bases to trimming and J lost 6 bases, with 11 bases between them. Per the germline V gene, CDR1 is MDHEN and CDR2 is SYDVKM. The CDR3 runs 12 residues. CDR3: CASSLLLSEAFF. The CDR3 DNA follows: TGTGCCAGCAGCTTGCTCCTTTCTGAAGCTTTCTTT.

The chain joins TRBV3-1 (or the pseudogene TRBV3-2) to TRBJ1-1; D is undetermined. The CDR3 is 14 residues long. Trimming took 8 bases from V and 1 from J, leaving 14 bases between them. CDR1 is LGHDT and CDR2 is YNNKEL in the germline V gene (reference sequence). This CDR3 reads CASGDHQGNTEAFF. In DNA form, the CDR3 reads TGTGCCAGCGGCGACCATCAAGGGAACACTGAAGCTTTCTTT.

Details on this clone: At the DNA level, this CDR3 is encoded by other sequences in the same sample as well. As DNA, the CDR3 is TGTGCCAGCAGTTTAAGCAACACTGAAGCTTTCTTT. It yields the protein CASSLSNTEAFF. The chain employs TRBV28 and TRBJ1-1; D uncertain. Germline V gene lookup returns CDR1 MDHEN and CDR2 SYDVKM. This CDR3 region has 12 residues. Trimming stripped 2 bases from V and 2 bases from J, with 3 bases between.

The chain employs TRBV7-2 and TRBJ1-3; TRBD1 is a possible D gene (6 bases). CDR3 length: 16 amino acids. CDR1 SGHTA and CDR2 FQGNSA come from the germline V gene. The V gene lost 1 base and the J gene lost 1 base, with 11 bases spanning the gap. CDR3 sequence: CASSLVGGGSGNTIYF. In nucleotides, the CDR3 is TGTGCCAGCAGCTTAGTGGGAGGGGGTTCTGGAAACACCATATATTTT.

CDR3 coding DNA: TGTGCCAGCAGTTACACCGGCTCGACAGTCTCCTACGAGCAGTACTTC. Amino acid sequence: CASSYTGSTVSYEQYF. V and J are TRBV6-5 and TRBJ2-7, with D perhaps TRBD1 (5 bases). Germline CDR1 is MNHEY and CDR2 is SVGAGI. This CDR3 is built from 16 residues. The V end was cut by 2 bases, the J end by 0 bases, with 14 bases between.

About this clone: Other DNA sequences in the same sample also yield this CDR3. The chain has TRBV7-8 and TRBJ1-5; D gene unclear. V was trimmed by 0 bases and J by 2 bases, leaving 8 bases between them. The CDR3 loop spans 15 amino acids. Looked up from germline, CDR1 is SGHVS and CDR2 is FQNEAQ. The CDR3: CASSLAVRGNQPQHF. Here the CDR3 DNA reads TGTGCCAGCAGCTTAGCAGTAAGGGGCAATCAGCCCCAGCATTTT.